Sequencing of this T cell receptor (beta chain) was carried out in a study of vaccination and CD4 T cells after COVID-19. The wider study: Each person enrolled got two BNT162b2 or mRNA-1273 vaccine doses.

The treatment here: roughly 10-day PBMC culture with coronavirus spike peptide pools or control peptides (ViraFEST assay). This clonotype was seen only a few times. The antigen is unknown. Cultured CD4+ T-cell DNA underwent Oncomine TCR Beta short-read sequencing. TCRdb called the PCR reads again in MiXCR, with one record for every CDR3 protein. Counted here are 20,000 or so distinct CDR3 sequences, about 39% occurring once; the ten biggest clones make up about 15%. Sequenced sample: CD4+ T cells from blood, cultured in vitro. This clonotype was sampled from a human donor who had recovered from COVID-19.

CDR3 loop: CASSFSGAENIQYF. CDR3 nucleotide sequence: TGTGCCAGCAGCTTTAGCGGCGCGGAAAACATTCAGTACTTC. This chain joins TRBV5-4 and TRBJ2-4, with D perhaps matching TRBD2 (6 bases). The CDR3 totals 14 residues. Germline CDR1 reads SGHNT; CDR2 reads YYREEE (reference sequence). V lost 2 bases and J 5 bases, leaving 11 bases between the germline ends.